This T cell receptor (beta chain) originates from a study of blood T cell repertoires in COVID-19. In this sample, this clone is medium-sized. This table comes from immunoSEQ multiplex PCR, and its TCRdb copy is limited to in-frame clones, with some not included. This sample yields 45,000 to 55,000 clones, of which 78% are seen a single time; about 15% belongs to the top ten. The CDR3 spans 15 residues. With V trimmed by 4 bases and J by 6 bases, 7 bases remained unmatched. Germline CDR1 and CDR2: SEHNR and FQNEAQ (reference sequence). The chain has TRBV7-9 and TRBJ2-1; 9 nucleotides align to TRBD1. This sequence originates from a human donor with active or convalescent COVID-19. The donor label of this sample is uncertain. Sequencing was done on a sample of peripheral blood. The CDR3 here is CASSWGQGTGNEQFF. CDR3 in DNA: TGTGCCAGCAGCTGGGGACAGGGAACGGGCAATGAGCAGTTCTTC.